This paragraph reports one T cell receptor (beta chain). Its target is not known. The data derive from a study of CD8+ T cells in alopecia areata. Study in general: Treated patients were dosed with oral tofacitinib, taking 5 to 10 mg twice daily. Study-wide results and limits: Expanded CD8+ clones among the top 100, and scalp clonality, were significantly decreased by tofacitinib.

Extracted from the samples, RNA was reverse transcribed into cDNA to serve as the sequencing template. The method was immunoSEQ multiplex PCR; TCRdb's version includes in-frame clones alone and lacks a portion of them. In the table there are about 190,000 clones, 60% of which are singletons. As to treatment: oral pan-JAK inhibitor, 5-10 mg twice daily. As part of sample collection, lesional scalp punch biopsies and peripheral blood were taken from alopecia areata patients. Sorted populations comprised CD4+ and CD8+ T cells obtained from PBMCs. The sequence derives from a human donor with alopecia areata. The source was CD4+ T cells sorted from blood, collected at week 24, from a patient treated with tofacitinib.

The CDR3 sequence: CASSLEASGGYNEQFF. CDR3 bases: TGCGCCAGCAGCTTGGAGGCTAGCGGGGGGTACAATGAGCAGTTCTTC. This sequence joins TRBV5-1 and TRBJ2-1; 11 bases align to TRBD2. Germline CDR1 is SGHRS and CDR2 is YFSETQ. Losses at the gene ends were 0 bases for V and 4 bases for J; bases not matched to a gene: 3. This CDR3 is 16 amino acids long.